This entry is about one T cell receptor beta chain. Using immunoSEQ multiplex PCR, the repertoire was profiled, and TCRdb retains in-frame clones only, with some absent. The sample holds tens of thousands of clones, about 95% seen once. Germline V lookup: CDR1 SGHRS, CDR2 YFSETQ. V gave up 4 bases and J gave up 9 bases; unmatched junction bases: 2. The CDR3 contains 12 residues. These data are taken from a study of technical replicates of blood from a few donors. Sequencing was performed on PBMCs. The chain employs TRBV5-1 and TRBJ2-1; TRBD2 matches 9 bases. This clonotype was sampled from a human donor in good health. Some clones in this sample may be carry-over from other donors' samples. The CDR3, as DNA: TGCGCCAGCAGCGGCGGGGGGGGTGAGCAGTTCTTC. Residues: CASSGGGGEQFF.